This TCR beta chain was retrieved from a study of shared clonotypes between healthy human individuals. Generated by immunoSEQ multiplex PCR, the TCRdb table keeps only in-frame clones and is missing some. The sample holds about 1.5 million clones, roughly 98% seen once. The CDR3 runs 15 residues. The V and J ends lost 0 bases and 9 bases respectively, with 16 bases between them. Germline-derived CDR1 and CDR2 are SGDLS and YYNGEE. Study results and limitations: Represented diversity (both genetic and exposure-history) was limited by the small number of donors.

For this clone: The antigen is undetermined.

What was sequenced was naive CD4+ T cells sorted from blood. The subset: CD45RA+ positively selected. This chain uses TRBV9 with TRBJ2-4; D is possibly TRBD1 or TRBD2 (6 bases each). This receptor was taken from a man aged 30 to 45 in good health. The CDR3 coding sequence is TGTGCCAGCAGCGTAGACCCCAGCAGGGGAGGCATTCAGTACTTC. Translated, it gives CASSVDPSRGGIQYF. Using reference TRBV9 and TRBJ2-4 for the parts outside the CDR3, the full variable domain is DSGVTQTPKHLITATGQRVTLRCSPRSGDLSVYWYQQSLDQGLQFLIQYYNGEERAKGNILERFSAQQFPDLHSELNLSSLELGDSALYFCASSVDPSRGGIQYFGAGTRLSVL.